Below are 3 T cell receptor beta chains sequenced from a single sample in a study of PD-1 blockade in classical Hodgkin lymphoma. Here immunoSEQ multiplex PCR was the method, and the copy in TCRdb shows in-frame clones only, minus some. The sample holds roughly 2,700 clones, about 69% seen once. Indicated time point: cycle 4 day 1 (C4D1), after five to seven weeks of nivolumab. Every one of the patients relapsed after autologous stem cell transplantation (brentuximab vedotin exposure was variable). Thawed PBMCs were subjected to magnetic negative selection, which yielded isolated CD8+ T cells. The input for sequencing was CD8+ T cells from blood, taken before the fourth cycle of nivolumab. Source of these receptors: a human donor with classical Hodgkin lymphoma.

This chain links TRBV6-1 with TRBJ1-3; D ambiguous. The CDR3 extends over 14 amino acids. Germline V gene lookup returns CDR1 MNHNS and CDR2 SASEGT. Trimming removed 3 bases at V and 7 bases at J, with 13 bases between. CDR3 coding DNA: TGTGCCAGCAGTGACAAGCGTGGGCCCAACACCATATATTTT. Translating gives CASSDKRGPNTIYF.

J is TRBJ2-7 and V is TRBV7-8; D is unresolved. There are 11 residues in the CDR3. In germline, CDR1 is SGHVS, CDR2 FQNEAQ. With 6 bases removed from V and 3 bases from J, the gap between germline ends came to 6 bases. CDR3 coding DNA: TGTGCCAGCAGTCCCGACTACGAGCAGTACTTC. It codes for CASSPDYEQYF.

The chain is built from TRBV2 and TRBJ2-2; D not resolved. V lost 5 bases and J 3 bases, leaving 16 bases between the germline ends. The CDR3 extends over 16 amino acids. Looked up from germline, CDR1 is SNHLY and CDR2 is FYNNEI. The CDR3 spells CASSPPLRIDTGELFF. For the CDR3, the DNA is TGTGCCAGCAGTCCCCCCCTGAGGATAGACACCGGGGAGCTGTTTTTT.